This TCR beta chain stems from a study of T cells in Graves' hyperthyroidism and ophthalmopathy. The sample holds many counts of this clonotype. Ophthalmopathy cases scored 3 or more on the Clinical Activity Score and 4 or more on NOSPECS grade, with duration below 3 months. TCR beta CDR3 region amplification was performed from RNA transcripts. HTBI primers drove first-round RT-PCR of the TCR CDR3. TCRdb re-called the multiplex PCR reads with MiXCR, one entry per CDR3 protein. The sample lists over 350,000 distinct CDR3 sequences; 11% to 15% were seen once. With V trimmed by 1 base and J by 4 bases, 9 bases remained unmatched. Germline CDR1 and CDR2: SGHDN and FVKESK. This CDR3 region has 16 residues.

The chain carries TRBV14 and TRBJ1-2; 7 nucleotides line up with TRBD1. The sample comprised blood. This TCR derives from a man aged 50 or older with Graves' ophthalmopathy. CDR3 loop: CASSQAGRGWIYGYTF. CDR3 coding DNA: TGTGCCAGCAGCCAAGCTGGCAGGGGGTGGATCTATGGCTACACCTTC.